These 32 T cell receptor beta chains were sequenced from one sample in a study of blood T cell repertoires in COVID-19. Profiled with immunoSEQ multiplex PCR; TCRdb holds only in-frame clones, not every one. The data show tens of thousands of clones, roughly 80% seen once. Source material: peripheral blood. These receptors all come from a man between 65 and 85 years old with COVID-19, enrolled during active disease.

This chain links TRBV12-5 with TRBJ2-3; TRBD1 might be the D (7 bases). V was trimmed by 7 bases and J by 3 bases, leaving 14 bases between them. The CDR3 runs to 14 residues. From germline, CDR1 is LGHNT and CDR2 FRNRAP. CDR3 amino acids: CASVEGARTDTQYF. The CDR3 DNA reads TGTGCTAGTGTGGAGGGGGCAAGGACAGATACGCAGTATTTT.

J is TRBJ2-1 and V is TRBV15; 9 nucleotides align to TRBD2. Trimming removed 5 bases from V and 0 bases from J; junction bases left unmatched: 11. The length of the CDR3 is 18 residues. Germline-derived CDR1 and CDR2 are LNHNV and YYDKDF (reference sequence). CDR3 nucleotide sequence: TGTGCCACCAGCCGGCGGCTAGCGGGGTTTAGCTCCTACAATGAGCAGTTCTTC. Amino acids: CATSRRLAGFSSYNEQFF.

The rearrangement joins TRBV30 to TRBJ2-7; possible D gene TRBD2, 6 bases. Trimming took off 0 bases at V and 10 bases at J, with 16 bases between the two ends. Germline CDR1 and CDR2: GTSNPN and SVGIG (reference sequence). This CDR3 is 13 amino acids long. The CDR3 DNA is TGTGCCTGGAGTGTGGGAGGACAAGCCCTTCAGTACTTC. Translation gives CAWSVGGQALQYF.

The rearrangement joins TRBV20-1 to TRBJ1-3; TRBD1 might be the D (6 bases). CDR3 size: 14 residues. Trimming left V 3 bases short and J 0 bases short, with 9 bases between. Per germline, CDR1 DFQATT and CDR2 SNEGSKA (reference sequence). CDR3 nucleotide sequence: TGCAGTGCTAGTACAGGGCGCTCTGGAAACACCATATATTTT. It translates to CSASTGRSGNTIYF.

V usage is TRBV18 and J usage is TRBJ1-4; 7 bases align to TRBD1. V lost 4 bases and J lost 8; bases outside the gene matches: 7. CDR3 size: 14 residues. Per germline, CDR1 KGHSH and CDR2 LQKENI. The CDR3 nucleotides are TGTGCCAGCTCACGGGACAGTTTTGGGGAAAAACTGTTTTTT. Residues: CASSRDSFGEKLFF.

This chain uses TRBV5-6 with TRBJ2-2, with 7 bases that match TRBD2. The V gene's germline CDR1 is SGHDT and CDR2 YYEEEE. CDR3 length equals 18 residues. V was clipped by 2 bases and J by 0 bases; unmatched bases: 10. This chain's CDR3 is CASSFRSGGYANTGELFF. CDR3 DNA sequence: TGTGCCAGCAGCTTCAGATCGGGAGGCTACGCGAACACCGGGGAGCTGTTTTTT. Complete variable domain (other parts from reference TRBV5-6 and TRBJ2-2): DAGVTQSPTHLIKTRGQQVTLRCSPKSGHDTVSWYQQALGQGPQFIFQYYEEEERQRGNFPDRFSGHQFPNYSSELNVNALLLGDSALYLCASSFRSGGYANTGELFFGEGSRLTVL.

The chain joins TRBV7-2 to TRBJ1-6; TRBD1 agrees at 7 bases. This CDR3 region has 14 residues. V was pared by 5 bases and J by 8 bases, with 6 bases of the junction left unmatched. Germline loops: CDR1 SGHTA, CDR2 FQGNSA. CDR3 region: CASSLPGGYSPLHF. The DNA for the CDR3 is TGTGCCAGCAGCCTACCAGGGGGTTATTCACCCCTCCACTTT.

The rearrangement joins TRBV10-3 to TRBJ1-2; D call uncertain. Germline V gene lookup returns CDR1 ENHRY and CDR2 SYGVKD. Trimming took 6 bases from V and 8 from J, leaving 16 bases between them. CDR3 length equals 13 residues. CDR3 DNA: TGTGCCATCAGCTACGGGGTCGGCGAGGGCTACACCTTC. This sequence encodes CAISYGVGEGYTF.

The chain is built from TRBV11-3 and TRBJ1-2; possibly TRBD1 for D (6 bases). Germline CDR1 is SGHNT and CDR2 is YENEEA. The V gene lost 11 bases and the J gene lost 4 bases, with 20 bases spanning the gap. The CDR3 contains 14 residues. The CDR3 loop is CARRRGPTSYGYTF. CDR3 nucleotides: TGTGCCCGCCGCAGGGGACCCACCTCCTATGGCTACACCTTC.

This clone ranks as medium-sized (0.01 to 0.1%). The chain uses TRBV6-2 or TRBV6-3 and TRBJ1-1; D is ambiguous. This CDR3 is built from 14 residues. V was cut by 0 bases and J by 5 bases, with 10 bases left in between. The germline V gene encodes CDR1 MNHEY and CDR2 SVGEGT. For the CDR3, the DNA is TGTGCCAGCAGTTACTCGTCCGGCGGGACTGAAGCTTTCTTT. Translated, it gives CASSYSSGGTEAFF.

V gene TRBV5-1 combines with J gene TRBJ2-1, with D perhaps TRBD2 (5 bases). The V gene lost 5 bases and the J gene lost 5 bases, with 20 bases spanning the gap. From germline, CDR1 is SGHRS and CDR2 YFSETQ. CDR3 length: 16 residues. In DNA form, the CDR3 reads TGCGCCAGCAGTACTATAGCGAGGGTGGGGAACAATGAGCAGTTCTTC. This sequence encodes CASSTIARVGNNEQFF.

This clone was seen only a few times. V is TRBV24-1 and J is TRBJ2-1, with no clear D. This CDR3 contains 17 residues. The V gene's germline CDR1 is KGHDR and CDR2 SFDVKD. With 3 bases removed from V and 8 bases from J, the gap between germline ends came to 22 bases. Here the CDR3 DNA reads TGTGCCACCAGTGATGCACCAACTTTCACTCACAGTGATGAGCAGTTCTTC. Translation: CATSDAPTFTHSDEQFF.

The rearrangement joins TRBV4-3 to TRBJ1-3, with D hard to call. Germline values: CDR1 LGHNA, CDR2 YSLEER. The CDR3 is 16 amino acids. Trimming took 4 bases from V and 0 from J, leaving 13 bases between them. The CDR3 nucleotides are TGCGCCAGCAGCCTCGGGGTGGCTACCTCTGGAAACACCATATATTTT. Translation: CASSLGVATSGNTIYF.

The chain links TRBV5-1 to TRBJ1-4; 8 nucleotides align to TRBD1. Trimming took 3 bases from V and 5 from J; bases not matched to a gene: 3. CDR3 length: 14 amino acids. Germline assignment: CDR1 SGHRS and CDR2 YFSETQ. The CDR3, as DNA: TGCGCCAGCAGCTCGGACAGGGTCAATGAAAAACTGTTTTTT. Translated, it gives CASSSDRVNEKLFF. Full variable domain (missing parts from reference TRBV5-1 and TRBJ1-4): KAGVTQTPRYLIKTRGQQVTLSCSPISGHRSVSWYQQTPGQGLQFLFEYFSETQRNKGNFPGRFSGRQFSNSRSEMNVSTLELGDSALYLCASSSDRVNEKLFFGSGTQLSVL.

The genes are TRBV30 and TRBJ1-2; D is perhaps TRBD1 (6 bases). Trimming took off 1 base at V and 3 bases at J, with 9 bases between the two ends. The CDR3 has 13 residues. Germline loops: CDR1 GTSNPN, CDR2 SVGIG (reference sequence). CDR3 protein: CAWSAQGDYGYTF. The CDR3 nucleotides are TGTGCCTGGAGTGCACAGGGCGACTATGGCTACACCTTC.

This clone came up a few times. This rearrangement joins TRBV19 to TRBJ2-7; tentatively, D is TRBD2 (5 bases). V gave up 4 bases and J gave up 3 bases, with 13 bases separating them. Per germline, CDR1 LNHDA and CDR2 SQIVND (reference sequence). CDR3 size: 14 residues. The CDR3 nucleotides are TGTGCCAGTAGTAAGGGCGGGCTCCGCTACGAGCAGTACTTC. The encoded protein is CASSKGGLRYEQYF. The whole variable domain, remainder taken from reference TRBV19 and TRBJ2-7, is DGGITQSPKYLFRKEGQNVTLSCEQNLNHDAMYWYRQDPGQGLRLIYYSQIVNDFQKGDIAEGYSVSREKKESFPLTVTSAQKNPTAFYLCASSKGGLRYEQYFGPGTRLTVT.

This chain joins TRBV2 and TRBJ2-5, with D maybe TRBD2 (7 bases). Germline V gives CDR1 SNHLY, CDR2 FYNNEI. The V gene lost 8 bases and the J gene lost 1 base, with 17 bases spanning the gap. This CDR3 is built from 15 residues. CDR3 in DNA: TGTGCCAGCGGGGGGGGCGGCGCCCTCCAAGAGACCCAGTACTTC. This encodes CASGGGGALQETQYF.

The rearrangement joins TRBV30 to TRBJ1-1; 7 nucleotides match TRBD1. CDR3 length equals 14 residues. Germline V gene lookup returns CDR1 GTSNPN and CDR2 SVGIG (reference sequence). V lost 4 bases and J lost 0; bases outside the gene matches: 5. In DNA, the CDR3 is TGTGCCTGGAATTTGGGACAGATGAACACTGAAGCTTTCTTT. Encoded protein: CAWNLGQMNTEAFF.

V usage is TRBV12-3 or TRBV12-4 and J usage is TRBJ1-3, with D unresolved. The CDR3 has 12 amino acids. V lost 8 bases and J lost 11, with 16 bases in between. CDR3 nucleotide sequence: TGTGCCAGCCTAGAGCGGGTTCCCCCCATATATTTT. Translated: CASLERVPPIYF.

The chain combines TRBV12-5 with TRBJ2-5; tentatively, D is TRBD1 (6 bases). This CDR3 comprises 14 residues. Trimming took 5 bases from V and 1 from J, leaving 11 bases between them. Germline V gene data show CDR1 as LGHNT and CDR2 as FRNRAP. The CDR3 here is CASGPGHLQETQYF. In nucleotides, the CDR3 is TGTGCTAGTGGTCCGGGACATCTCCAAGAGACCCAGTACTTC. Supplemented by reference TRBV12-5 and TRBJ2-5, the full variable domain reads DARVTQTPRHKVTEMGQEVTMRCQPILGHNTVFWYRQTMMQGLELLAYFRNRAPLDDSGMPKDRFSAEMPDATLATLKIQPSEPRDSAVYFCASGPGHLQETQYFGPGTRLLVL.

The gene calls are TRBV10-3 and TRBJ2-2, with 10 bases that match TRBD2. This CDR3 is built from 13 residues. Per the germline V gene, CDR1 is ENHRY and CDR2 is SYGVKD. V dropped 8 bases and J dropped 7; count of bases not matched to a gene: 4. CDR3 nucleotide sequence: TGTGCCATCGGGACTAGCGCAAGCGGGGAGCTGTTTTTT. Its translation is CAIGTSASGELFF.

This clone was observed a single time. The chain employs TRBV9 and TRBJ2-1; 16 positions agree with TRBD2. The CDR3 is made up of 18 amino acids. J gave up 3 bases and V 7 bases, and 10 bases lay outside the gene matches. Looked up from germline, CDR1 is SGDLS and CDR2 is YYNGEE. The CDR3 nucleotides read TGTGCCAGCGAACCGGGACTAGCGGGAGGGCCGGTCTACAATGAGCAGTTCTTC. Amino acid sequence: CASEPGLAGGPVYNEQFF.

The V gene is TRBV7-8, the J gene TRBJ1-2; D gene unclear. The V gene's germline CDR1 is SGHVS and CDR2 FQNEAQ. The CDR3 has 12 residues. Trimming took 5 bases from V and 6 from J, leaving 10 bases between them. The CDR3 bases are TGTGCCAGCAGCCAACGACTGAATGGCTACACCTTC. Amino acids: CASSQRLNGYTF.

The V call is TRBV11-3, the J call TRBJ2-5; 8 positions match TRBD1. The CDR3 contains 15 residues. V lost 2 bases, J lost 6 bases, and 8 bases stayed unmatched. Germline values: CDR1 SGHNT, CDR2 YENEEA. CDR3 in amino acids: CASSLFGQGAKTQYF. The CDR3 nucleotides read TGTGCCAGCAGCTTATTTGGGCAGGGGGCAAAGACCCAGTACTTC. The full variable domain, rest sourced from reference TRBV11-3 and TRBJ2-5, is EAGVVQSPRYKIIEKKQPVAFWCNPISGHNTLYWYLQNLGQGPELLIRYENEEAVDDSQLPKDRFSAERLKGVDSTLKIQPAELGDSAVYLCASSLFGQGAKTQYFGPGTRLLVL.

This clone has only a few counts. This chain connects TRBV6-2 or TRBV6-3 to TRBJ1-4, with unresolved D. Germline CDR1 and CDR2: MNHEY and SVGEGT. CDR3 length equals 16 residues. Trimming removed 4 bases from V and 0 bases from J, with 12 bases in between. The CDR3 sequence is CASSFDYDATNEKLFF. For the CDR3, the DNA is TGTGCCAGCAGTTTCGACTACGACGCAACTAATGAAAAACTGTTTTTT.

This chain connects TRBV29-1 to TRBJ1-1; D remains unclear. The CDR3 has 13 residues. Germline V CDR1 and CDR2: SQVTM, ANQGSEA. The V gene lost 4 bases and the J gene lost 0 bases, with 9 bases spanning the gap. The CDR3 DNA sequence: TGCAGCGTTGCCCAGTCCATGAACACTGAAGCTTTCTTT. Protein: CSVAQSMNTEAFF.

The chain uses TRBV3-1 (or the pseudogene TRBV3-2) and TRBJ1-2; D perhaps matches TRBD1 (6 bases). Germline values: CDR1 LGHDT, CDR2 YNNKEL (reference sequence). V was clipped by 0 bases and J by 10 bases, with 15 bases between them. The CDR3 is made up of 14 amino acids. In DNA form, the CDR3 reads TGTGCCAGCAGCCAAGAACTTTGGGGGCGCGACTACACCTTC. Translation: CASSQELWGRDYTF.

Notes on this clone: This CDR3 is also generated by other DNA sequences in the sample. V and J are TRBV6-6 and TRBJ1-2; 7 nucleotides agree with TRBD1. There are 13 residues in the CDR3. Looked up from germline, CDR1 is MNHNY and CDR2 is SVGAGI (reference sequence). Trimming cost V 0 bases and J 6 bases; bases outside gene matches: 1. The CDR3 loop is CASSYSGGDGYTF. In DNA form, the CDR3 reads TGTGCCAGCAGTTACTCAGGGGGCGATGGCTACACCTTC.

The chain combines TRBV11-2 with TRBJ2-1; 7 bases fit TRBD2. From germline, CDR1 is SGHAT and CDR2 FQNNGV. With V trimmed by 0 bases and J by 2 bases, 1 base remained unmatched. CDR3 size: 15 residues. CDR3 DNA: TGTGCCAGCAGCTTAGAAAGCGGGGCCTACAATGAGCAGTTCTTC. Translation: CASSLESGAYNEQFF.

The rearrangement joins TRBV11-3 to TRBJ2-2; D is unresolved. V was trimmed by 5 bases and J by 6 bases, leaving 7 bases between them. This CDR3 has 12 residues. The V gene's germline CDR1 is SGHNT and CDR2 YENEEA. The chain's CDR3 is CASSPYSGELFF. The CDR3 nucleotides are TGTGCCAGCAGCCCATACTCCGGGGAGCTGTTTTTT.

This clone was recorded a few times. The chain uses TRBV4-2 and TRBJ1-2; 10 bases agree with TRBD1. V was clipped by 4 bases and J by 4 bases; unmatched bases: 6. Germline V gene sequence: CDR1 LGHNA, CDR2 YNFKEQ. The CDR3 sequence is 15 residues long. DNA for the CDR3: TGTGCCAGCAGCCGAGGGACAGGGGAAGGCTATGGCTACACCTTC. Protein: CASSRGTGEGYGYTF.

The chain has TRBV19 and TRBJ1-2; D uncertain. Germline V gene data show CDR1 as LNHDA and CDR2 as SQIVND (reference sequence). Trimming shortened V by 0 bases and J by 8 bases, and 10 bases separated the two germline ends. The CDR3 is 13 amino acids. The CDR3 is CASSIDRTGGYTF. The CDR3 DNA reads TGTGCCAGTAGTATAGACCGGACGGGGGGCTACACCTTC.